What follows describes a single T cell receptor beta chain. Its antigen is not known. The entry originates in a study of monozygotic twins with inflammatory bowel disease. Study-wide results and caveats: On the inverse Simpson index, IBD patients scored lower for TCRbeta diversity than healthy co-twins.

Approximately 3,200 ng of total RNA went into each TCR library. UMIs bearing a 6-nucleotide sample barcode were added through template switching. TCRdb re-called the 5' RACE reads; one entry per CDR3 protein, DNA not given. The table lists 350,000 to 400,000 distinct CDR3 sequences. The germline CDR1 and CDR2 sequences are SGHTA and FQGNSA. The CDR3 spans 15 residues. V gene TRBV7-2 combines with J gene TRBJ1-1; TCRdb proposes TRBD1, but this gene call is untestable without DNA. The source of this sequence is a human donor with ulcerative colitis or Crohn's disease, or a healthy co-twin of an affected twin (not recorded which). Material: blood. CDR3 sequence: CASSLRGNRGTEAFF.